Reported below is one T cell receptor (beta chain). Original processing notes: Reference gene primer amplification in the assay estimated nucleated cell counts. Clones were read by immunoSEQ multiplex PCR, and TCRdb kept only the in-frame ones, dropping some. That table is the source of V, J and clone size, and D and trimming were worked out from the DNA. The sample carries around 290,000 clones, nearly 90% recorded once. The data originate from a study of blood T cell repertoires in COVID-19. Deletions cut 6 bases from V and 6 bases from J, with 8 bases between. Germline V lookup: CDR1 MNHNS, CDR2 SASEGT. The CDR3 totals 11 residues.

This chain joins TRBV6-1 and TRBJ1-1; D gene unclear. The receptor was isolated from a woman in her thirties who had recovered from COVID-19. Sequenced sample: PBMCs or T cells enriched from blood (not recorded which). The CDR3 sequence is CASSANSEAFF. DNA for the CDR3: TGTGCCAGCAGCGCAAACTCTGAAGCTTTCTTT.